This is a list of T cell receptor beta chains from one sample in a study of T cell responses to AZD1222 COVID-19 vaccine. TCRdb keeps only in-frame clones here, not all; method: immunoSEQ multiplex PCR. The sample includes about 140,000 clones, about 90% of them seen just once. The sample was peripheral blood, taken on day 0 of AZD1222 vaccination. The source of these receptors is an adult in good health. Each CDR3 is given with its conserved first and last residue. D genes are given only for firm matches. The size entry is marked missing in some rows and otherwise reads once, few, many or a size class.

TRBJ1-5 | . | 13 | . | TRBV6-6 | TGTGCCAGCAGTCCCCTTAGCAATCAGCCCCAGCATTTT | CASSPLSNQPQHF
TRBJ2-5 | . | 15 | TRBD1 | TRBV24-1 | TGTGCCACCAGTGACGACCAGACAGGGGGGGAGACCCAGTACTTC | CATSDDQTGGETQYF
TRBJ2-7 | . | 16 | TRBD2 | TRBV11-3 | TGTGCCAGCAGCAGTCCTACTAGCGGGGTAACCTACGAGCAGTACTTC | CASSSPTSGVTYEQYF
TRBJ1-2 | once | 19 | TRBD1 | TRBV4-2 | TGTGCCAGCAGCCTTTTCTCAGGACAGGTTACTGCTGCAAACTATGGCTACACCTTC | CASSLFSGQVTAANYGYTF
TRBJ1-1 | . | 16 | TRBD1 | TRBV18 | TGTGCCAGCTCACCCGGGACAGGGCTTCGGGACACTGAAGCTTTCTTT | CASSPGTGLRDTEAFF
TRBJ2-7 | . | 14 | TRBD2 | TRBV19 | TGTGCCAGTAGTATCTTAGCGGGAGGGTACGAGCAGTACTTC | CASSILAGGYEQYF
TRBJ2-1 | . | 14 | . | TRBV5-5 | TGTGCCAGCCGTCGCATAGAGGGGTACAATGAGCAGTTCTTC | CASRRIEGYNEQFF
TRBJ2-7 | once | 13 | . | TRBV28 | TGTGCCAGCAGTTTATTGTGGGGCTACGAGCAGTACTTC | CASSLLWGYEQYF
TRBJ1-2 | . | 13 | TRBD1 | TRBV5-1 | TGCGCCAGCAGCTTGGGGACAGGGTTTGGCTACACCTTC | CASSLGTGFGYTF
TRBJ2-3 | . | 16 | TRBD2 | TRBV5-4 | TGTGCCAGCAGCCCGGGACTAGTGGGTTGGGCAGATACGCAGTATTTT | CASSPGLVGWADTQYF
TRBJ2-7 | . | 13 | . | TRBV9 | TGTGCCAGCAGCGTAGGCCCCTCCTACGAGCAGTACTTC | CASSVGPSYEQYF
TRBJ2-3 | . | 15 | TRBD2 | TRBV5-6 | TGTGCCAGCAGCTTGGAAGGACTAGTCTCCGATACGCAGTATTTT | CASSLEGLVSDTQYF
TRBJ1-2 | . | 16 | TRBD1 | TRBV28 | TGTGCCAGCAGTGTGAGGGACAGGGGCATAAACTATGGCTACACCTTC | CASSVRDRGINYGYTF
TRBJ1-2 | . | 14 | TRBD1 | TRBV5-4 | TGTGCCAGCAGCTTGCAGTCAGGGGGAGGTGGCTACACCTTC | CASSLQSGGGGYTF
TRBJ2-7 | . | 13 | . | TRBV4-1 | TGCGCCAGCAGCTCCCGGACAGACTACGAGCAGTACTTC | CASSSRTDYEQYF
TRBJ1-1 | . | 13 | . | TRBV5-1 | TGCGCCAGCAGCGGGACGGTGAACACTGAAGCTTTCTTT | CASSGTVNTEAFF
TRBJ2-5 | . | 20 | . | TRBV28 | TGTGCCAGCAGCCGCTCCACTTTGGATGGGGAGACACTCGCGGCAGAGACCCAGTACTTC | CASSRSTLDGETLAAETQYF
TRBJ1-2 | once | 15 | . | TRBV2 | TGTGCCAGCAGTGCCAACCCAATCCCTAACTATGGCTACACCTTC | CASSANPIPNYGYTF
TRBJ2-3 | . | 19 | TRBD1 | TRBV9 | TGTGCCAGCAGCCCATCCGGGGGACAGGCCCTTTCTAGCACAGATACGCAGTATTTT | CASSPSGGQALSSTDTQYF
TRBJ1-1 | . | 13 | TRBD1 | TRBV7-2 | TGTGCCAGCAGCGCGTTACAGGGGGGGGAAGCTTTCTTT | CASSALQGGEAFF
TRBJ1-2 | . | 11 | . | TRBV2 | TGTGCCAGCCGGGGGGGATCTGGCTACACCTTC | CASRGGSGYTF
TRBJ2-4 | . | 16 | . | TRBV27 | TGTGCCAGCAGTTATAGCCCCGTGAGTCCGAAAAACATTCAGTACTTC | CASSYSPVSPKNIQYF
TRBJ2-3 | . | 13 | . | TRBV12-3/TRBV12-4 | TGTGCCAGCAGCGCGGGTAGCACAGATACGCAGTATTTT | CASSAGSTDTQYF
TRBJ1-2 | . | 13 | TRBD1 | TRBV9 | TGTGCCAGCAGCGACAGGGGAGGCGGAGGCTACACCTTC | CASSDRGGGGYTF
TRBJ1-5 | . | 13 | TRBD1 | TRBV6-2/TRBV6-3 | TGTGCCAGCAGCGGGACAGGGAAACAGCCCCAGCATTTT | CASSGTGKQPQHF
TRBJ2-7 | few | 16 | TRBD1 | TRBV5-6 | TGTGCCAGCAGCTTGTTGTTTCCGGGACAGGGCTACGAGCAGTACTTC | CASSLLFPGQGYEQYF
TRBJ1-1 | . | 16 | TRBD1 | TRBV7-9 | TGTGCCAGCAGCGACCGGGACAGGGGGCTGGACACTGAAGCTTTCTTT | CASSDRDRGLDTEAFF
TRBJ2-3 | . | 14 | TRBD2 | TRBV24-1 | TGTGCCACCCGCAGCGGGGTGTGGAAAGATACGCAGTATTTT | CATRSGVWKDTQYF